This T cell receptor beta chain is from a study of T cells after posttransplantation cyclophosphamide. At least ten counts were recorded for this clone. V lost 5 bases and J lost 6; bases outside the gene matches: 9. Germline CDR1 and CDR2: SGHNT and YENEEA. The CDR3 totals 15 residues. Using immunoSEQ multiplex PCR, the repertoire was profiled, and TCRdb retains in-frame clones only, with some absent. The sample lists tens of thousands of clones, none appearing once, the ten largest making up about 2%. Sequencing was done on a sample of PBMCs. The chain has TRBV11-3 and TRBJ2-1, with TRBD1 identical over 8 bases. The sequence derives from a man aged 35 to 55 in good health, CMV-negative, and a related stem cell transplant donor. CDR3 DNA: TGTGCCAGCAGCCCGGAGGGGACAGGAGGCAATGAGCAGTTCTTC. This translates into CASSPEGTGGNEQFF.